Below are 21 T cell receptor beta chains sequenced from a single sample in a study of T cells in Graves' hyperthyroidism and ophthalmopathy. Amplified TCR beta CDR3 regions came from RNA transcripts. First-round RT-PCR of the TCR CDR3 relied on the HTBI primer set. TCRdb redid the calling of the multiplex PCR reads with MiXCR, one entry per CDR3 protein. This sample has around 300,000 distinct CDR3 sequences; about an eighth occur once, and the top ten carry around 7.9%. The sequenced sample was blood. The source is a woman between 25 and 40 years old with Graves' hyperthyroidism that later progressed to Graves' ophthalmopathy.

In this sample, this clonotype turned up once. A clone one base away is much larger, so this may be a read error. The CDR3 here is CASSAGGGRRVGTEAFF. CDR3 DNA: TGTGCCAGCAGCGCCGGAGGGGGGAGGCGTGTGGGCACTGAAGCTTTCTTT. The V gene is TRBV6-1, the J gene TRBJ1-1; tentatively, D is TRBD1 (6 bases). Germline-derived CDR1 and CDR2 are MNHNS and SASEGT. With 6 bases removed from V and 4 bases from J, the gap between germline ends came to 24 bases. The CDR3 is made up of 17 amino acids.

This chain links TRBV19 with TRBJ1-2; D not certain. The CDR3 covers 15 residues. Germline CDR1 LNHDA, CDR2 SQIVND (reference sequence). Trimming cost V 3 bases and J 4 bases, with 15 bases left between them. The CDR3 DNA is TGTGCCAGTAGTATCGAATTTATTCCTGGCTATGGCTACACCTTC. Translating it yields CASSIEFIPGYGYTF.

Of note for this clonotype: A much more abundant neighbour one base away suggests this may be a read error. The CDR3 reads CASSLTGELLF. The CDR3 DNA reads TGTGCCAGCAGCTTAACCGGGGAGCTGCTTTTT. V gene TRBV11-2 combines with J gene TRBJ2-2; a possible D gene is TRBD2 (5 bases). The CDR3 covers 11 residues. CDR1 is SGHAT, CDR2 FQNNGV, per germline. The full variable domain, in which reference TRBV11-2 and TRBJ2-2 provide the parts outside the CDR3, is EAGVAQSPRYKIIEKRQSVAFWCNPISGHATLYWYQQILGQGPKLLIQFQNNGVVDDSQLPKDRFSAERLKGVDSTLKIQPAKLEDSAVYLCASSLTGELLFGEGSRLTVL.

This clonotype was counted at least ten times. The chain carries TRBV7-9 and TRBJ2-1; 9 positions match TRBD1. CDR3 length: 16 amino acids. V was clipped by 2 bases and J by 6 bases; unmatched bases: 8. Germline assignment: CDR1 SEHNR and CDR2 FQNEAQ (reference sequence). CDR3 sequence: CASSLRGQGNFNEQFF. As DNA, the CDR3 is TGTGCCAGCAGCTTACGTGGACAGGGGAATTTCAATGAGCAGTTCTTC.

This clonotype was recorded many times. This rearrangement joins TRBV6-1 to TRBJ2-5; 12 nucleotides agree with TRBD2. The CDR3 runs to 17 residues. The J segment lost 5 bases and the V segment lost 4 bases, leaving 11 bases of the junction unmatched. The germline V gene encodes CDR1 MNHNS and CDR2 SASEGT. For the CDR3, the DNA is TGTGCCAGCAGTGGCAGTTCCGCTAGCGGGAGGGTTGAGACCCAGTACTTC. Its translation is CASSGSSASGRVETQYF.

Many counts were recorded for this clonotype. The gene calls are TRBV15 and TRBJ1-4; D remains unclear. Germline V gene lookup returns CDR1 LNHNV and CDR2 YYDKDF (reference sequence). V lost 0 bases and J 7 bases, leaving 12 bases between the germline ends. The CDR3 has 15 residues. The CDR3 nucleotides are TGTGCCACCAGCAGAGACGAGGCCAGGTTTGAAAAACTGTTTTTT. This codes for CATSRDEARFEKLFF.

This clonotype appeared many times. The DNA of the CDR3 is TGTGCCAGCAGTTTATCAGAGCCTAGCGGGAGACACGAGCAGTACTTC. The encoded protein is CASSLSEPSGRHEQYF. V is TRBV27 and J is TRBJ2-7; 10 nucleotides agree with TRBD2. The CDR3 is 16 amino acids. Germline trimming cut 0 bases from V and 5 bases from J; bases unmatched to any gene: 7. Germline-derived CDR1 and CDR2 are MNHEY and SMNVEV (reference sequence).

This clonotype occurred a few times. The chain couples TRBV7-9 to TRBJ2-7; D possibly matches TRBD1 or TRBD2 (5 bases each). Trimming left V 7 bases short and J 2 bases short, with 18 bases between. The CDR3 is 15 residues long. Per germline, CDR1 SEHNR and CDR2 FQNEAQ (reference sequence). The CDR3 coding sequence is TGTGCCAGCATTCCCGGGGCAGCATACCCCTACGAGCAGTACTTC. Translation: CASIPGAAYPYEQYF.

This clonotype was found many times. A read error may produce the germline difference seen at one junction end. The rearrangement uses TRBV7-2 and TRBJ2-7; D is unclear. The CDR3 sequence is 14 residues long. Per germline, CDR1 SGHTA and CDR2 FQGNSA. CDR3 coding DNA: TGTGCCCGCAGCTCGCACGTGGGGTCGTACGAGCAGTACTTC. Translating gives CARSSHVGSYEQYF.

Note on this clonotype: A much larger clone lies a single base off, so this may be a read error. The chain employs TRBV7-2 and TRBJ2-7; 9 nucleotides line up with TRBD2. The CDR3 has 13 residues. Per the germline V gene, CDR1 is SGHTA and CDR2 is FQGNSA. The CDR3 DNA follows: TGTGCCAGCAGCTTAGGAATAGCGGGAGTTCCCAACTTC. This translates into CASSLGIAGVPNF. Combining the CDR3 with reference TRBV7-2 and TRBJ2-7 gives the whole variable domain GAGVSQSPSNKVTEKGKDVELRCDPISGHTALYWYRQSLGQGLEFLIYFQGNSAPDKSGLPSDRFSAERTGGSVSTLTIQRTQQEDSAVYLCASSLGIAGVPNFGPGTRLTVT.

In this sample, this clonotype turned up many times. The chain has TRBV7-3 and TRBJ2-5, with TRBD2 as a possible D gene (5 bases). V lost 5 bases, J lost 3 bases, and 22 bases lay in between. The CDR3 covers 17 residues. In germline, CDR1 is SGHTA, CDR2 FQGTGA. The chain's CDR3 is CASSLPAGLNKKETQYF. CDR3 in DNA: TGTGCCAGCAGCCTCCCCGCGGGCCTAAATAAAAAAGAGACCCAGTACTTC.

This clonotype was recorded at least ten times. The rearrangement links TRBV7-8 to TRBJ2-5; 10 bases match TRBD2. V dropped 5 bases and J dropped 0; count of bases not matched to a gene: 6. CDR3 length: 16 amino acids. The V gene's germline CDR1 is SGHVS and CDR2 FQNEAQ. CDR3 amino acids: CASSLTSGTYQETQYF. In nucleotides, the CDR3 is TGTGCCAGCAGCCTAACTAGCGGGACGTACCAAGAGACCCAGTACTTC.

The table lists this clonotype with many counts. CDR3 in DNA: TGCAGTGCTTTTCTGTTGGACGGCGTCGGTGAGCAGTTCTTC. It codes for CSAFLLDGVGEQFF. V usage is TRBV20-1 and J usage is TRBJ2-1; D gene uncertain. Germline values: CDR1 DFQATT, CDR2 SNEGSKA (reference sequence). V was pared by 5 bases and J by 9 bases, with 20 bases between. This CDR3 comprises 14 residues.

This clonotype was seen once. One base away lies a much larger clone, so this may be a sequencing read error. The chain employs TRBV6-5 and TRBJ1-5, with a possible D match to TRBD1 (6 bases). Germline V gene sequence: CDR1 MNHEY, CDR2 SVGAGI. The CDR3 runs to 14 residues. The CDR3 nucleotides read TGTGCCGGCAGTTCGTGGACAGTGAATCAGCCCCAGCATTTT. Translating gives CAGSSWTVNQPQHF.

The chain joins TRBV2 to TRBJ1-2; 11 bases align to TRBD1. Germline V gives CDR1 SNHLY, CDR2 FYNNEI. Trimming cost V 7 bases and J 7 bases; bases outside gene matches: 2. This CDR3 has 12 residues. The CDR3 DNA follows: TGTGCCAGCACCGGGACAGGGGGTGGCTACACCTTC. It codes for CASTGTGGGYTF.

This clonotype was detected a few times. The chain carries TRBV4-1 and TRBJ2-6; D is unresolved. Germline CDR1 is MGHRA and CDR2 is YSYEKL. The V end was cut by 5 bases, the J end by 4 bases, with 12 bases between. The CDR3 is 15 residues long. The CDR3 loop reads CASSTAPPGANVLTF. As DNA, the CDR3 is TGCGCCAGCAGCACCGCCCCCCCCGGGGCCAACGTCCTGACTTTC.

This clonotype appeared many times. This chain links TRBV20-1 with TRBJ2-1; D may match TRBD1 or TRBD2 (6 bases each). The V gene's germline CDR1 is DFQATT and CDR2 SNEGSKA (reference sequence). The CDR3 is made up of 16 amino acids. V was pared by 0 bases and J by 6 bases, with 18 bases between. CDR3 nucleotides: TGCAGTGCTAGAGACGGAGCCGCAAAGGGGGGCAATGAGCAGTTCTTC. Amino acids: CSARDGAAKGGNEQFF.

This clonotype was observed many times. This sequence joins TRBV12-3 or TRBV12-4 and TRBJ2-5; maybe TRBD1 (5 bases). V lost 2 bases to trimming and J lost 4 bases, with 11 bases between them. The CDR3 is made up of 14 amino acids. As DNA, the CDR3 is TGTGCCAGCAGTTTAAGTCCAGGGATAGAGACCCAGTACTTC. Translation: CASSLSPGIETQYF.

In its sample, this clonotype was seen many times. This chain uses TRBV5-8 with TRBJ2-3; 11 bases map to TRBD2. The J segment lost 1 base and the V segment lost 0 bases, leaving 7 bases of the junction unmatched. This CDR3 is 18 amino acids long. CDR1 and CDR2 (germline): SGHTS, YDEGEE. CDR3 amino acids: CASSLELAGAYGTDTQYF. The CDR3 nucleotides are TGTGCCAGCAGCTTGGAACTAGCGGGAGCCTATGGCACAGATACGCAGTATTTT. The full variable domain, in which reference TRBV5-8 and TRBJ2-3 provide the parts outside the CDR3, is EAGVTQSPTHLIKTRGQQATLRCSPISGHTSVYWYQQALGLGLQFLLWYDEGEERNRGNFPPRFSGRQFPNYSSELNVNALELEDSALYLCASSLELAGAYGTDTQYFGPGTRLTVL.

This clonotype was counted ten times or more. The J gene is TRBJ2-7, the V gene TRBV6-2 or TRBV6-3; 7 nucleotides line up with TRBD2. There are 13 residues in the CDR3. V lost 5 bases and J lost 1; bases outside the gene matches: 2. Germline assignment: CDR1 MNHEY and CDR2 SVGEGT. CDR3 protein: CASSKAGSYEQYF. CDR3 nucleotides: TGTGCCAGCAGTAAAGCGGGGTCCTACGAGCAGTACTTC.

This clonotype was detected many times. This sequence joins TRBV4-3 and TRBJ1-2, with a weak D call TRBD1 (6 bases). This CDR3 has 15 amino acids. Germline assignment: CDR1 LGHNA and CDR2 YSLEER. The V end lost 3 bases, the J end lost 4 bases, and 15 bases lay between the germline ends. CDR3 sequence: CASSQGWGAPYGYTF. The CDR3 DNA is TGCGCCAGCAGCCAGGGATGGGGGGCTCCCTATGGCTACACCTTC.